This TCR beta chain is drawn from a study of CD8 T cells in ankylosing spondylitis. TCRdb called the 5' RACE reads again in MiXCR, with one record for every CDR3 protein. The table lists around 150,000 distinct CDR3 sequences, more than 40% of them singletons. There are 15 residues in the CDR3. V shed 4 bases, J shed 3 bases, and the junction held 3 bases outside the gene matches. Germline CDR1 and CDR2: SGDLS and YYNGEE. The sequence derives from a male donor with ankylosing spondylitis. The V call is TRBV9, the J call TRBJ2-2, with 10 bases matching TRBD1. The sequenced material came from synovial fluid, either unsorted or a sorted T cell fraction (not recorded which). CDR3 region: CASSPTGGDTGELFF. CDR3 bases: TGTGCCAGCAGCCCGACAGGGGGCGACACCGGGGAGCTGTTTTTT.